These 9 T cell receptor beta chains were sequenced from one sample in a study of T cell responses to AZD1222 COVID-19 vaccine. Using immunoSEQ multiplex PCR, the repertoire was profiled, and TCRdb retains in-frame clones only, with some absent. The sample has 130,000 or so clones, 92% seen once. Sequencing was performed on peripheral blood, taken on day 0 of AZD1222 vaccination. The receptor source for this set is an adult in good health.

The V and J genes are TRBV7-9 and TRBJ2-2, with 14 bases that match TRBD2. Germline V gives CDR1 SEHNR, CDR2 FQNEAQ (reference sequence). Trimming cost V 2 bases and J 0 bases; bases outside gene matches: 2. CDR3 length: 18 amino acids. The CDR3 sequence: CASSLRTSGRTNTGELFF. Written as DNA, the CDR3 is TGTGCCAGCAGCTTACGGACTAGCGGGAGGACGAACACCGGGGAGCTGTTTTTT.

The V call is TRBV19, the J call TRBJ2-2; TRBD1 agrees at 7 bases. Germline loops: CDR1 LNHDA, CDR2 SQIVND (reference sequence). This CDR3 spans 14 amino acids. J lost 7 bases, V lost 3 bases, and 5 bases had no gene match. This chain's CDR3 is CASSITGDHGELFF. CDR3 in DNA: TGTGCCAGTAGTATTACAGGGGATCACGGGGAGCTGTTTTTT.

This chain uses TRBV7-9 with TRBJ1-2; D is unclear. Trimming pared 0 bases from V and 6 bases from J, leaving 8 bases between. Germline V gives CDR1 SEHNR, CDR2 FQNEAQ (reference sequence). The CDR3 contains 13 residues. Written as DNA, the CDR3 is TGTGCCAGCAGCTTAGCCAGGCAGGATGGCTACACCTTC. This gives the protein CASSLARQDGYTF.

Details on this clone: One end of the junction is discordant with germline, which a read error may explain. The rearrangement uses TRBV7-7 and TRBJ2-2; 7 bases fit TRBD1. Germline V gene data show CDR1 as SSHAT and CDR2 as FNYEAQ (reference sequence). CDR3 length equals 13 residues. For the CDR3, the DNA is TGTGCTAGCAGCTTCGAGACAGGGGGGGAGCTGTTTTTT. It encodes CASSFETGGELFF.

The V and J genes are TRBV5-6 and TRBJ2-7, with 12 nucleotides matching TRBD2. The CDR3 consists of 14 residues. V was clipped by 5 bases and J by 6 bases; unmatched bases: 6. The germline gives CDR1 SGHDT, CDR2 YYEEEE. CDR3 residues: CASRASGRALEQYV. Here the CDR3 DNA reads TGTGCCAGCAGGGCTAGCGGGAGGGCTCTCGAGCAGTACGTC.

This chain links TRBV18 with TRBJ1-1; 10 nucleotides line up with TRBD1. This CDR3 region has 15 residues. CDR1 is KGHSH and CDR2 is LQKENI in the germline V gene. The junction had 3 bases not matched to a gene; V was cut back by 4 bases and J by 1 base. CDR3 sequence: CASSQRQGANTEAFF. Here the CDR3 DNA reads TGTGCCAGCTCACAAAGACAGGGGGCGAACACTGAAGCTTTCTTT.

The CDR3 DNA reads TGCGCCAGCAGCCAAGATGGAACTGAAAAACTGTTTTTT. Its protein product is CASSQDGTEKLFF. The gene calls are TRBV4-1 and TRBJ1-4; no firm D call. The CDR3 contains 13 residues. Trimming shortened V by 0 bases and J by 7 bases, and 6 bases separated the two germline ends. Germline lookup yields CDR1 MGHRA and CDR2 YSYEKL.

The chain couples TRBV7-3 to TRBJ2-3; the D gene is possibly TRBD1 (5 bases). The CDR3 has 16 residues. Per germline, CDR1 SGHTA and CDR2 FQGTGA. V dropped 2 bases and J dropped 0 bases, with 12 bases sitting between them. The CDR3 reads CASSLGADQSTDTQYF. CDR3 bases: TGTGCCAGCAGCTTAGGGGCAGACCAAAGCACAGATACGCAGTATTTT.

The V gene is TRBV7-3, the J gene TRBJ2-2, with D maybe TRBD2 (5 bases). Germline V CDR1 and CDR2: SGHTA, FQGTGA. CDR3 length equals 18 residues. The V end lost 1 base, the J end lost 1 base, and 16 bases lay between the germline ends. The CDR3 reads CASSLKRPAEENTGELFF. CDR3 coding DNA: TGTGCCAGCAGCTTAAAAAGACCCGCGGAGGAGAACACCGGGGAGCTGTTTTTT.